Below are 26 T cell receptor beta chains sequenced from a single sample in a study of cytomegalovirus exposure and HLA in healthy donors. Amplification used 60 Vbeta primers and 13 Jbeta primers. Sequencing used immunoSEQ multiplex PCR; TCRdb keeps in-frame clones, though not all of them. The sample has 95,000 to 150,000 clones, around 73% seen once. Sequences were obtained from PBMCs. Receptor source: a man younger than 40 in good health and CMV-seropositive.

The sample holds a few counts of this clone. The chain couples TRBV29-1 to TRBJ1-1; D unresolved. CDR1 is SQVTM, CDR2 ANQGSEA, per germline. Trimming removed 0 bases at V and 5 bases at J, with 7 bases between. This CDR3 has 12 residues. CDR3 protein: CSVEDWATEAFF. The CDR3 DNA reads TGCAGCGTTGAAGATTGGGCTACTGAAGCTTTCTTT.

This chain joins TRBV10-3 and TRBJ2-2; 7 bases are shared with TRBD2. The V gene's germline CDR1 is ENHRY and CDR2 SYGVKD. CDR3 size: 15 residues. The V segment lost 2 bases and the J segment 4 bases; nucleotides outside the gene matches: 4. CDR3 sequence reads: CAISEIGEGTGELFF. DNA of the CDR3: TGTGCCATCAGTGAGATAGGGGAGGGCACCGGGGAGCTGTTTTTT.

The chain couples TRBV6-5 to TRBJ2-7; 12 nucleotides match TRBD1. The CDR3 extends over 13 amino acids. The V gene end was trimmed by 5 bases and the J gene end by 6 bases; junction bases not matched to a gene: 2. Per the germline V gene, CDR1 is MNHEY and CDR2 is SVGAGI. Here the CDR3 reads CASSEGQGAEQYF. The DNA for the CDR3 is TGTGCCAGCAGTGAGGGACAGGGGGCCGAGCAGTACTTC.

V is TRBV6-5 and J is TRBJ1-2; TRBD1 agrees at 7 bases. This CDR3 contains 13 residues. Germline V lookup: CDR1 MNHEY, CDR2 SVGAGI. Trimming cost V 7 bases and J 4 bases; bases outside gene matches: 6. CDR3 residues: CASTHGDSYGYTF. CDR3 nucleotide sequence: TGTGCCAGCACCCACGGGGACAGCTATGGCTACACCTTC.

The chain combines TRBV29-1 with TRBJ2-7; D might be TRBD2 (5 bases). In germline, CDR1 is SQVTM, CDR2 ANQGSEA. V lost 3 bases to trimming and J lost 5 bases, with 8 bases between them. This CDR3 has 11 residues. In DNA, the CDR3 is TGCAGCGTTGACGCCGGGAACGAGCAGTACTTC. This codes for CSVDAGNEQYF.

The chain employs TRBV29-1 and TRBJ2-4; TRBD1 agrees at 7 bases. Germline V lookup: CDR1 SQVTM, CDR2 ANQGSEA. Trimming took 4 bases from V and 6 from J; bases not matched to a gene: 12. The CDR3 is 15 residues long. This chain's CDR3 is CSVGVYFGTANIQYF. The CDR3, as DNA: TGCAGCGTTGGTGTCTACTTCGGGACAGCAAACATTCAGTACTTC.

Notes on this clone: Its ends do not fully match the called genes, so a read error is possible. V is TRBV6-6 and J is TRBJ1-4; D uncertain. The CDR3 is made up of 12 amino acids. The germline V gene encodes CDR1 MNHNY and CDR2 SVGAGI (reference sequence). The CDR3 DNA reads as TGTGCCAGCAGTTCCGACCGCGGACGCGGGATTTTT. Translated, it gives CASSSDRGRGIF.

The chain combines TRBV11-1 with TRBJ2-7; 7 bases are shared with TRBD1. V gave up 5 bases and J gave up 2 bases; unmatched junction bases: 9. CDR1 is SGHAT and CDR2 is FQDESV in the germline V gene (reference sequence). The CDR3 spans 15 residues. CDR3 coding DNA: TGTGCCAGCAGCCCCCGACAGGGACACCCCTACGAGCAGTACTTC. It codes for CASSPRQGHPYEQYF.

The J gene is TRBJ2-7, the V gene TRBV5-5; tentatively, D is TRBD2 (5 bases). The V end lost 4 bases, the J end lost 7 bases, and 18 bases lay between the germline ends. Germline V gives CDR1 SGHKS, CDR2 YYEKEE (reference sequence). This CDR3 comprises 14 residues. The CDR3 DNA follows: TGTGCCAGCAGCCCCGGAGGTCGGGTGGGGGAGCAGTACTTC. Its protein product is CASSPGGRVGEQYF.

The chain combines TRBV5-4 with TRBJ2-1, with no clear D. The CDR3 is 14 amino acids. V was shortened by 3 bases and J by 8 bases, with 15 bases between the two germline ends. The germline V gene has CDR1 SGHNT and CDR2 YYREEE (reference sequence). The CDR3 bases are TGTGCCAGCAGCTCACAAACCCGCCCGTATGAGCAGTTCTTC. It encodes CASSSQTRPYEQFF.

The genes are TRBV19 and TRBJ2-7; maybe TRBD2 (6 bases). This CDR3 is 13 amino acids long. V was trimmed by 5 bases and J by 6 bases, leaving 14 bases between them. Germline CDR1 reads LNHDA; CDR2 reads SQIVND (reference sequence). For the CDR3, the DNA is TGTGCCAGTAGTGCACTCCAGGGAGGCGAGCAGTACTTC. Its translation: CASSALQGGEQYF.

This clone showed up just a few times. The rearrangement uses TRBV15 and TRBJ2-1; TRBD2 aligns across 8 bases. The CDR3 loop spans 13 amino acids. J lost 13 bases, V lost 5 bases, and 10 bases had no gene match. Germline lookup yields CDR1 LNHNV and CDR2 YYDKDF (reference sequence). The DNA of the CDR3 is TGTGCCACCAGCCCGGGGGGAGCGGGAGCTCAGTTCTTC. Translated, it gives CATSPGGAGAQFF. Filled out from reference TRBV15 and TRBJ2-1, the complete variable domain reads DAMVIQNPRYQVTQFGKPVTLSCSQTLNHNVMYWYQQKSSQAPKLLFHYYDKDFNNEADTPDNFQSRRPNTSFCFLDIRSPGLGDTAMYLCATSPGGAGAQFFGPGTRLTVL.

V and J are TRBV29-1 and TRBJ1-1, with TRBD1 matching over 9 bases. Germline V gives CDR1 SQVTM, CDR2 ANQGSEA. V lost 7 bases, J lost 5 bases, and 11 bases stayed unmatched. The CDR3 runs 14 residues. The chain's CDR3 is CSARQTGGRTEAFF. In DNA, the CDR3 is TGCAGCGCCCGACAGACAGGGGGGCGGACTGAAGCTTTCTTT.

CDR3 nucleotide sequence: TGTGCCAGTAGTATGACAGATAGCAATCAGCCCCAGCATTTT. Its protein is CASSMTDSNQPQHF. This chain uses TRBV19 with TRBJ1-5, with D possibly TRBD1 on 5 matching bases. The CDR3 has 14 residues. Trimming cost V 3 bases and J 0 bases, with 6 bases left between them. CDR1 and CDR2 from the germline V gene are LNHDA and SQIVND (reference sequence).

The chain joins TRBV30 to TRBJ2-1; 8 bases map to TRBD2. CDR1 is GTSNPN, CDR2 SVGIG, per germline (reference sequence). V gave up 0 bases and J gave up 4 bases; unmatched junction bases: 2. The CDR3 contains 14 residues. CDR3 nucleotides: TGTGCCTGGAGTGTCGGGAGGGGGTACAATGAGCAGTTCTTC. Protein product: CAWSVGRGYNEQFF.

CDR3 sequence: CASSSWGGGEQFF. Written as DNA, the CDR3 is TGTGCCAGTAGTTCCTGGGGCGGGGGTGAGCAGTTCTTC. The gene calls are TRBV19 and TRBJ2-1, with 7 positions matching TRBD2. CDR1 and CDR2 from the germline V gene are LNHDA and SQIVND (reference sequence). The junction had 7 bases not matched to a gene; V was cut back by 5 bases and J by 9 bases. This CDR3 spans 13 amino acids.

The V gene is TRBV7-2, the J gene TRBJ2-7, with 11 nucleotides matching TRBD2. V lost 5 bases, J lost 4 bases, and 13 bases stayed unmatched. Germline loops: CDR1 SGHTA, CDR2 FQGNSA. The CDR3 runs 17 residues. The DNA for the CDR3 is TGTGCCAGCAGCACCCTAGCGGGAGGTAAATTTGGTTACGAGCAGTACTTC. Translating gives CASSTLAGGKFGYEQYF.

The chain has TRBV28 and TRBJ2-7; 7 nucleotides line up with TRBD1. The CDR3 sequence is 19 residues long. Germline-derived CDR1 and CDR2 are MDHEN and SYDVKM. V was clipped by 1 base and J by 4 bases; unmatched bases: 19. DNA for the CDR3: TGTGCCAGCAGTTTATCCCCCCCCCGACGGGACAGAGAAACTTACGAGCAGTACTTC. It translates to CASSLSPPRRDRETYEQYF.

The chain carries TRBV18 and TRBJ2-4, with 9 bases aligning to TRBD1. The ends lost 2 bases at V and 8 bases at J; junction bases unmatched: 4. CDR1 and CDR2 (germline): KGHSH, LQKENI. The CDR3 spans 14 residues. CDR3 bases: TGTGCCAGCTCACCAAGGACAGGGGACGACATTCAGTACTTC. Its translation: CASSPRTGDDIQYF.

The J gene is TRBJ1-2, the V gene TRBV20-1; D call uncertain. The ends were cut back, 7 bases at V and 2 bases at J, with 8 bases in the middle. Looked up from germline, CDR1 is DFQATT and CDR2 is SNEGSKA (reference sequence). CDR3 length equals 11 residues. The CDR3 loop is CSVGGNYGYTF. CDR3 nucleotides: TGCAGTGTTGGAGGGAACTATGGCTACACCTTC.

This rearrangement joins TRBV4-3 to TRBJ1-2; no clear D. Trimming took 1 base from V and 0 from J, leaving 9 bases between them. Per the germline V gene, CDR1 is LGHNA and CDR2 is YSLEER. CDR3 size: 15 residues. For the CDR3, the DNA is TGCGCCAGCAGCCAAGGTCCCCAGGCTAACTATGGCTACACCTTC. Encoded protein: CASSQGPQANYGYTF.

V and J are TRBV30 and TRBJ1-1; D is undetermined. V lost 6 bases, J lost 8 bases, and 19 bases lay in between. CDR1 and CDR2 (germline): GTSNPN, SVGIG (reference sequence). This CDR3 is built from 13 residues. For the CDR3, the DNA is TGTGCCTGTGCGGGCCAACTCCAGGCGGAAGCTTTCTTT. Protein: CACAGQLQAEAFF.

The chain carries TRBV5-1 and TRBJ1-5; TRBD1 is a possible D gene (5 bases). Trimming removed 1 base at V and 4 bases at J, with 6 bases between. Per germline, CDR1 SGHRS and CDR2 YFSETQ. The CDR3 spans 13 residues. The CDR3 loop reads CASSLTGNQPQHF. The CDR3 nucleotides read TGCGCCAGCAGCTTGACAGGTAATCAGCCCCAGCATTTT.

The chain carries TRBV10-2 and TRBJ2-7, with 12 bases matching TRBD2. Germline assignment: CDR1 WSHSY and CDR2 SAAADI. The junction had 21 bases not matched to a gene; V was cut back by 6 bases and J by 0 bases. The CDR3 has 21 residues. The CDR3 sequence: CASRALSTSGRAPGSSYEQYF. The CDR3 nucleotides read TGCGCCAGCAGGGCACTATCGACTAGCGGGAGAGCTCCGGGAAGCTCCTACGAGCAGTACTTC.

This clone was seen more than once but under ten times. This chain's CDR3 is CAISETGQLNQPQHF. In DNA form, the CDR3 reads TGTGCCATCAGTGAGACGGGACAGTTGAATCAGCCCCAGCATTTT. This sequence joins TRBV10-3 and TRBJ1-5, with 7 bases that match TRBD1. CDR3 length equals 15 residues. CDR1 and CDR2 from the germline V gene are ENHRY and SYGVKD. Trimming at V came to 2 bases and at J to 4 bases, leaving 5 bases not matched to a gene.

CDR3 DNA: TGTGCCAGCAGCTTGACGAGGGAAATCTACAATGAGCAGTTCTTC. Its translation is CASSLTREIYNEQFF. V gene TRBV5-4 combines with J gene TRBJ2-1; D may be TRBD2 (5 bases). The CDR3 loop spans 15 amino acids. CDR1 and CDR2 (germline): SGHNT, YYREEE (reference sequence). V was pared by 1 base and J by 3 bases, with 11 bases between.